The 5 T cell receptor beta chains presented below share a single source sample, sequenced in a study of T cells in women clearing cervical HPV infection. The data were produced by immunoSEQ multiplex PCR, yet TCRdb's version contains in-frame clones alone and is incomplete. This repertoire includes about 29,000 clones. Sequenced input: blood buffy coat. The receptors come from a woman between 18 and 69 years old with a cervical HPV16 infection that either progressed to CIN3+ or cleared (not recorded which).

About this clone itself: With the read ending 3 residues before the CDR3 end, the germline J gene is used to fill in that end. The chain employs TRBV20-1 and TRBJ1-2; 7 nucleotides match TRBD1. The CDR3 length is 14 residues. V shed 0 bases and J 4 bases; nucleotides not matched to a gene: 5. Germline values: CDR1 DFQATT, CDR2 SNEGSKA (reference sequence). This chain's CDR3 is CSARDWDSPYGYTF. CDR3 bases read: TGCAGTGCTAGAGATTGGGACAGCCCCTATGGC.

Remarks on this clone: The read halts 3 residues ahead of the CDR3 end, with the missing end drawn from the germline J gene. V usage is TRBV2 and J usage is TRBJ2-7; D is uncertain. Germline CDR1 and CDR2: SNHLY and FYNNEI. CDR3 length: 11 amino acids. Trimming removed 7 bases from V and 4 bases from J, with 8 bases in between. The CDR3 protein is CASTPSYEQYF. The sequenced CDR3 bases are TGTGCCAGCACCCCCTCTTACGAG.

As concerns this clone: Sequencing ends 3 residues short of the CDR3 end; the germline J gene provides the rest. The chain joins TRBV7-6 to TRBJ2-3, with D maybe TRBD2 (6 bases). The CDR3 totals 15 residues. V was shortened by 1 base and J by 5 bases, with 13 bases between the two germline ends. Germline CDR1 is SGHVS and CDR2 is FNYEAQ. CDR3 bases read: TGTGCCAGCAGCTTAGGTGGGGGGATTAGAGATACG. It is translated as CASSLGGGIRDT. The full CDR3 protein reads CASSLGGGIRDTQYF.

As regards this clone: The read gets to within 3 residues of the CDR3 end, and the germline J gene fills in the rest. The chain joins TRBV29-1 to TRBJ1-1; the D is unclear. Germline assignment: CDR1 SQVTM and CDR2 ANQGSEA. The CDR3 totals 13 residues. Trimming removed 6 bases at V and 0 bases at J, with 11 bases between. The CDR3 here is CSVKAPMNTEAFF. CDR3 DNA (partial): TGCAGCGTGAAAGCTCCAATGAACACTGAA.

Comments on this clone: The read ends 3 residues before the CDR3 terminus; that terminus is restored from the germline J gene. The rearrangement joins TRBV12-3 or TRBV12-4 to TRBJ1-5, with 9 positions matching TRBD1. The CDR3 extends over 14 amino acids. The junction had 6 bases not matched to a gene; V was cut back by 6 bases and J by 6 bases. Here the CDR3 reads CASSTTGGTQPQHF. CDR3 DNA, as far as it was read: TGTGCCAGCAGCACGACAGGGGGGACTCAGCCC.